This T cell receptor (beta chain) was sequenced during a study of identical twins. CDR3 length: 15 amino acids. Germline V lookup: CDR1 ENHRY, CDR2 SYGVKD. V was shortened by 10 bases and J by 1 base, with 18 bases between the two germline ends. TCRdb redid the calling of the 5' RACE reads with MiXCR, one entry per CDR3 protein. Among about 470,000 distinct CDR3 sequences listed, more than 20% were seen once. The sample was also reused in another study, on T cells expressing NK-cell markers.

This TCR was sampled from a woman aged 18-29 years in good health. The gene calls are TRBV10-3 and TRBJ2-3; D is perhaps TRBD1 or TRBD2 (6 bases each). Sequenced input: CD4+ T cells sorted from blood. CDR3 bases: TGTGCCACGACTAGGGGGAGCAGGGGCACAGATACGCAGTATTTT. Amino acids: CATTRGSRGTDTQYF.